The 17 T cell receptor beta chains below all came from one sample that was sequenced in a study of T cell changes during pregnancy in multiple sclerosis. TCRdb's table, derived via immunoSEQ multiplex PCR, lists solely in-frame clones and lacks some. Of around 48,000 clones listed, about 92% are singletons. Sequencing was performed on CD8+ T cells from peripheral blood mononuclear cells, taken before pregnancy. The receptors derive from a female donor with multiple sclerosis, enrolled in a pregnancy study.

The CDR3 loop is CASSADGGQETQYF. CDR3 DNA: TGTGCCAGCAGCGCGGACGGGGGACAAGAGACCCAGTACTTC. The chain recombines TRBV7-2 with TRBJ2-5; TRBD2 might be the D (6 bases). CDR1 and CDR2 (germline): SGHTA, FQGNSA. This CDR3 region has 14 residues. The ends were cut back, 5 bases at V and 2 bases at J, with 12 bases in the middle. The full variable domain, with the rest looked up from reference TRBV7-2 and TRBJ2-5, is GAGVSQSPSNKVTEKGKDVELRCDPISGHTALYWYRQSLGQGLEFLIYFQGNSAPDKSGLPSDRFSAERTGGSVSTLTIQRTQQEDSAVYLCASSADGGQETQYFGPGTRLLVL.

This clone was observed a handful of times. V gene TRBV5-6 combines with J gene TRBJ1-6; D is ambiguous. CDR1 SGHDT and CDR2 YYEEEE come from the germline V gene. This CDR3 has 12 amino acids. The V end lost 1 base, the J end lost 9 bases, and 5 bases lay between the germline ends. CDR3 in DNA: TGTGCCAGCAGCTTGTGGCCTTCACCCCTCCACTTT. As protein: CASSLWPSPLHF.

CDR3 sequence reads: CASEDEGFPETQYF. The CDR3, as DNA: TGTGCCAGCGAAGACGAGGGCTTTCCGGAGACCCAGTACTTC. The chain couples TRBV2 to TRBJ2-5; possible D gene TRBD2, 5 bases. V was clipped by 8 bases and J by 5 bases, with 18 bases between them. Germline V gives CDR1 SNHLY, CDR2 FYNNEI. The CDR3 runs 14 residues.

This clone appeared a single time. The genes are TRBV5-1 and TRBJ2-1, with 10 positions matching TRBD1. Germline V lookup: CDR1 SGHRS, CDR2 YFSETQ. J gave up 3 bases and V 6 bases, and 6 bases lay outside the gene matches. The CDR3 consists of 15 residues. CDR3 protein: CASTIDRGLYNEQFF. Written as DNA, the CDR3 is TGCGCCAGCACCATAGACAGGGGGCTCTACAATGAGCAGTTCTTC.

The chain has TRBV4-3 and TRBJ1-4, with TRBD1 as a possible D gene (5 bases). CDR3 length: 16 amino acids. From germline, CDR1 is LGHNA and CDR2 YSLEER. V was clipped by 4 bases and J by 8 bases, with 20 bases between them. In nucleotides, the CDR3 is TGCGCCAGCAGCCTAAGCTGGACATCAGGGAGGGAAAAACTGTTTTTT. It encodes CASSLSWTSGREKLFF.

The chain is built from TRBV27 and TRBJ1-6; D is possibly TRBD1 (5 bases). The germline V and J ends were trimmed by 4 bases and 3 bases, with 10 bases remaining between them. Germline loops: CDR1 MNHEY, CDR2 SMNVEV (reference sequence). CDR3 size: 15 residues. CDR3 region: CASSSDNIYNSPLHF. The CDR3, as DNA: TGTGCCAGCAGTTCGGACAACATCTATAATTCACCCCTCCACTTT.

V and J are TRBV6-1 and TRBJ2-5; D not resolved. The CDR3 extends over 12 amino acids. The germline gives CDR1 MNHNS, CDR2 SASEGT. With 3 bases removed from V and 4 bases from J, the gap between germline ends came to 6 bases. The CDR3 reads CASSDFGETQYF. The CDR3 region has the DNA TGTGCCAGCAGTGATTTCGGAGAGACCCAGTACTTC.

The J gene is TRBJ2-1, the V gene TRBV6-6, with TRBD2 matching over 7 bases. The CDR3 spans 13 residues. Germline V gene data show CDR1 as MNHNY and CDR2 as SVGAGI (reference sequence). J was trimmed by 4 bases and V by 10 bases; bases with no gene match: 7. CDR3 bases: TGTGCCATTTCCCGGGACTATTACAATGAGCAGTTCTTC. It is translated as CAISRDYYNEQFF.

This clone was found once. The chain uses TRBV19 and TRBJ1-4, with D uncertain. In germline, CDR1 is LNHDA, CDR2 SQIVND (reference sequence). This CDR3 has 14 amino acids. V shed 3 bases and J shed 7 bases, with 12 bases lying between them. CDR3 in DNA: TGTGCCAGTAGTATTACGGGGTCAGCTGAAAAACTGTTTTTT. It is translated as CASSITGSAEKLFF.

J is TRBJ2-1 and V is TRBV19; 12 bases are shared with TRBD2. V lost 5 bases to trimming and J lost 5 bases; unmatched junction nucleotides: 4. Germline loops: CDR1 LNHDA, CDR2 SQIVND (reference sequence). This CDR3 contains 15 residues. The CDR3 is CASSATSGGHNEQFF. The CDR3 coding sequence is TGTGCCAGTAGTGCGACTAGCGGGGGCCACAATGAGCAGTTCTTC.

The V gene is TRBV7-6, the J gene TRBJ2-2, with TRBD2 matching over 12 bases. V gave up 5 bases and J gave up 7 bases; unmatched junction bases: 11. This CDR3 contains 17 residues. Germline V gene data show CDR1 as SGHVS and CDR2 as FNYEAQ. DNA for the CDR3: TGTGCCAGCAGCCCCTTTCCGACTAGCGGGGGCGGCGGGGAGCTGTTTTTT. It is translated as CASSPFPTSGGGGELFF.

The chain employs TRBV6-5 and TRBJ1-1; D is perhaps TRBD1 (6 bases). V dropped 8 bases and J dropped 4 bases, with 8 bases sitting between them. The CDR3 covers 11 residues. Germline CDR1 and CDR2: MNHEY and SVGAGI. Here the CDR3 reads CASGGGTEAFF. DNA of the CDR3: TGTGCCAGCGGGGGCGGCACTGAAGCTTTCTTT.

The rearrangement uses TRBV30 and TRBJ2-1; TRBD2 matches 7 bases. The germline V gene encodes CDR1 GTSNPN and CDR2 SVGIG (reference sequence). CDR3 length equals 15 residues. The V gene end was trimmed by 0 bases and the J gene end by 4 bases; junction bases not matched to a gene: 6. The chain's CDR3 is CAWSVPTSLYNEQFF. The CDR3 DNA is TGTGCCTGGAGTGTACCGACTAGCCTTTACAATGAGCAGTTCTTC.

The chain carries TRBV30 and TRBJ1-6, with 8 bases matching TRBD1. Germline CDR1 reads GTSNPN; CDR2 reads SVGIG (reference sequence). V dropped 5 bases and J dropped 7; count of bases not matched to a gene: 4. The CDR3 runs 13 residues. The DNA of the CDR3 is TGTGCCTGGGGACAGGGAGGGAATTCACCCCTCCACTTT. Its translation is CAWGQGGNSPLHF.

The chain is built from TRBV5-6 and TRBJ1-3; D gene ambiguous. V was cut by 2 bases and J by 2 bases, with 14 bases left in between. The CDR3 extends over 16 amino acids. Per the germline V gene, CDR1 is SGHDT and CDR2 is YYEEEE. CDR3 in DNA: TGTGCCAGCAGCTTCGGTTTATCTGTGGCTGGAAACACCATATATTTT. Translation: CASSFGLSVAGNTIYF.

The chain carries TRBV19 and TRBJ1-4, with D perhaps matching TRBD1 (6 bases). Looked up from germline, CDR1 is LNHDA and CDR2 is SQIVND (reference sequence). The length of the CDR3 is 14 residues. The V end was cut by 6 bases, the J end by 8 bases, with 16 bases between. The CDR3 DNA sequence: TGTGCCAGTAGAATGACAGGTCGGCGGGAAAAACTGTTTTTT. This sequence encodes CASRMTGRREKLFF. The full variable domain, completed using reference TRBV19 and TRBJ1-4, is DGGITQSPKYLFRKEGQNVTLSCEQNLNHDAMYWYRQDPGQGLRLIYYSQIVNDFQKGDIAEGYSVSREKKESFPLTVTSAQKNPTAFYLCASRMTGRREKLFFGSGTQLSVL.

This clone was detected only once. The chain has TRBV4-3 and TRBJ2-1; 8 positions agree with TRBD2. Per the germline V gene, CDR1 is LGHNA and CDR2 is YSLEER. The CDR3 loop spans 13 amino acids. V lost 4 bases to trimming and J lost 8 bases; unmatched junction nucleotides: 4. For the CDR3, the DNA is TGCGCCAGCAGCCCCCCCGGGGGGGATGAGCAGTTCTTC. This sequence encodes CASSPPGGDEQFF.